This is a list of T cell receptor beta chains from one sample in a study of blood T cell repertoires in COVID-19. Profiled with immunoSEQ multiplex PCR; TCRdb holds only in-frame clones, not every one. The sample holds some 240,000 clones; roughly 82% are singletons and the top ten take roughly 1.4%. Material for sequencing was peripheral blood. The receptors were gathered from a woman in her thirties or forties who had recovered from COVID-19. Each CDR3 is given with its conserved first and last residue. Each record gives: clone size, J gene, V gene, D gene, CDR3 DNA, CDR3 protein. The D gene is left open where the match is weak. Clone sizes are given selectively: once, few, many, or a class where the clone is expanded.

. | TRBJ2-7 | TRBV2 | TRBD1 | TGTGCCAGCAGTGAAGGGACAGGGGGCTCCGAGCAGTACTTC | CASSEGTGGSEQYF
few | TRBJ2-7 | TRBV2 | TRBD1 | TGTGCCAGCAGCCTAGAGACAGGGGCCGAGCAGTACTTC | CASSLETGAEQYF
. | TRBJ2-1 | TRBV7-2 | . | TGTGCCAGCAGCTCCGGGGGTCAGGCGAAAACCTCCTACAATGAGCAGTTCTTC | CASSSGGQAKTSYNEQFF
. | TRBJ2-5 | TRBV18 | TRBD2 | TGTGCCAGCTCACCAAGGCTAGCGGACAAAGAGACCCAGTACTTC | CASSPRLADKETQYF
. | TRBJ2-2 | TRBV6-5 | . | TGTGCCAGCAGGGGGAGGACCGGGGAGCTGTTTTTT | CASRGRTGELFF
few | TRBJ2-7 | TRBV10-1 | TRBD2 | TGCGCCAGCAGTGATAGGACTAGCGGGGGAGCGTCCTACGAGCAGTACTTC | CASSDRTSGGASYEQYF
. | TRBJ2-7 | TRBV7-9 | . | TGTGCCAGCAGCCAGATGTTGGACGAGCAGTACTTC | CASSQMLDEQYF
. | TRBJ2-7 | TRBV10-3 | . | TGTGCCATCACCGACAAGTCCACCTACGAGCAGTACTTC | CAITDKSTYEQYF
. | TRBJ2-3 | TRBV5-1 | TRBD1 | TGCGCCAGCAGCTTGTGGGCAGGGGGTACAGATACGCAGTATTTT | CASSLWAGGTDTQYF
. | TRBJ1-3 | TRBV2 | . | TGTGCCAGCACCCCTACGGTCGGGGGATTTTCCGGAAACACCATATATTTT | CASTPTVGGFSGNTIYF
. | TRBJ2-7 | TRBV10-3 | . | TGTGCCATCAGTGAGTCTTTCGGCGGGTCAGCCTACGAGCAGTACTTC | CAISESFGGSAYEQYF
. | TRBJ1-2 | TRBV18 | . | TGTGCCAGCTCACCAAATCCGGACAGCTATGGCTACACCTTC | CASSPNPDSYGYTF
few | TRBJ2-7 | TRBV20-1 | TRBD1 | TGCAGTGCTAGTCATCCGGGGACAGTTTCCTACGAGCAGTACTTC | CSASHPGTVSYEQYF
. | TRBJ1-1 | TRBV27 | . | TGTGCCAGCAGTAACCGAGGGGGGAACACTGAAGCTTTCTTT | CASSNRGGNTEAFF
. | TRBJ2-3 | TRBV9 | TRBD2 | TGTGCCAGCAGCGTAGGTGGTAGCGGGGGGGCCCCAGGAGATACGCAGTATTTT | CASSVGGSGGAPGDTQYF
. | TRBJ2-2 | TRBV7-2 | TRBD2 | TGTGCCAGCAGCCCCCATCAGCGGGGGGGAGGGACCGGGGAGCTGTTTTTT | CASSPHQRGGGTGELFF
. | TRBJ2-5 | TRBV7-6 | TRBD2 | TGTGCCAGCAGCGTGACTAGCGGGGGAACTTCTTCAGAGACCCAGTACTTC | CASSVTSGGTSSETQYF
few | TRBJ2-1 | TRBV2 | TRBD1 | TGTGCCAGCCGCCGGGACAGGGAAGGCAATGAGCAGTTCTTC | CASRRDREGNEQFF
. | TRBJ2-1 | TRBV30 | . | TGTGCCTTTCTTCGTTACAATGAGCAGTTCTTC | CAFLRYNEQFF
. | TRBJ2-7 | TRBV18 | . | TGTGCCAGCTCACCACCGGGATTAGGGGCCCACGAGCAGTACTTC | CASSPPGLGAHEQYF
few | TRBJ2-7 | TRBV30 | TRBD1 | TGTGCCTGGATGGACAGGGGACGGCAGTACTTC | CAWMDRGRQYF
. | TRBJ1-6 | TRBV2 | . | TGTGCCAGCAGTGGGCGGGGGGACCTTTCACCCCTCCACTTT | CASSGRGDLSPLHF
. | TRBJ2-1 | TRBV12-3/TRBV12-4 | . | TGTGCCACCACAATAGACAACCACAATGAGCAGTTCTTC | CATTIDNHNEQFF
. | TRBJ1-6 | TRBV6-1 | . | TGTGCCAGCAGTGAAGGTAACAGGCAAACGGACCATTCACCCCTCCACTTT | CASSEGNRQTDHSPLHF
few | TRBJ2-7 | TRBV19 | TRBD1 | TGTGCCAGTAGTTCCCGGTCAGGGGGAAGCTACGAGCAGTACTTC | CASSSRSGGSYEQYF
. | TRBJ1-6 | TRBV6-5 | . | TGTGCCAGCAGCCGCGATAATTCACCCCTCCACTTT | CASSRDNSPLHF